Listed here are 13 T cell receptor beta chains from one sample, sequenced in a study of graft-versus-host responses after intestinal transplantation. Using immunoSEQ multiplex PCR, the repertoire was profiled, and TCRdb retains in-frame clones only, with some absent. The sample carries over 75,000 clones, roughly 91% recorded once. The antigens these receptors bind are not known. The sample consisted of unstimulated CD4+ T cells sorted from spleen or lymph node cells, taken before intestinal transplant. These receptor sequences come from a human donor who received an intestinal transplant.

CDR3 sequence (DNA): TGTGCCAGCAGTGATATAAATATGGCTTTCTTT. It translates to CASSDINMAFF. The chain has TRBV2 and TRBJ1-1; D ambiguous. The CDR3 runs 11 residues. Per the germline V gene, CDR1 is SNHLY and CDR2 is FYNNEI. V was shortened by 3 bases and J by 11 bases, with 10 bases between the two germline ends.

The CDR3 spells CASSEGRQGGNTIYF. The CDR3 DNA follows: TGTGCCAGCAGTGAAGGCCGGCAGGGAGGCAACACCATATATTTT. This chain joins TRBV6-1 and TRBJ1-3; TRBD1 might be the D (5 bases). The CDR3 consists of 15 residues. Looked up from germline, CDR1 is MNHNS and CDR2 is SASEGT. V lost 1 base and J lost 7, with 14 bases in between.

The rearrangement uses TRBV28 and TRBJ1-1; TRBD1 might be the D (6 bases). V gave up 6 bases and J gave up 9 bases, with 14 bases separating them. Germline lookup yields CDR1 MDHEN and CDR2 SYDVKM. The CDR3 totals 12 residues. The DNA for the CDR3 is TGTGCCAGCAGCCTAGCGGGGGCTAAAGCTTTCTTT. Its translation: CASSLAGAKAFF.

This clone was detected only once. One end of the junction does not line up with germline, which may come from a read error. This specimen includes other DNA sequences encoding the same CDR3. The chain recombines TRBV2 with TRBJ2-7; 10 bases line up with TRBD1. The CDR3 extends over 22 amino acids. Germline V gene data show CDR1 as SNHLY and CDR2 as FYNNEI. This CDR3 is CASSFTYNPPSHRDRGVGEQYF. CDR3 in DNA: TGTGCCAGCAGTTTTACCTACAACCCCCCCTCCCACCGGGACAGGGGCGTCGGCGAGCAATACTTC.

The gene calls are TRBV30 and TRBJ2-5; TRBD2 aligns across 13 bases. CDR1 and CDR2 (germline): GTSNPN, SVGIG (reference sequence). V was pared by 0 bases and J by 3 bases, with 1 base of the junction left unmatched. CDR3 length: 15 residues. CDR3 amino acids: CAWSVGLAGEETQYF. CDR3 nucleotides: TGTGCCTGGAGTGTAGGACTAGCGGGGGAAGAGACCCAGTACTTC.

The chain combines TRBV28 with TRBJ1-2, with 8 bases lining up with TRBD1. Germline CDR1 MDHEN, CDR2 SYDVKM. The ends lost 2 bases at V and 8 bases at J; junction bases unmatched: 7. This CDR3 region has 14 residues. The CDR3 protein is CASSLHHRGMGYTF. In DNA form, the CDR3 reads TGTGCCAGCAGTTTACATCACAGGGGGATGGGCTACACCTTC.

V is TRBV18 and J is TRBJ1-3; 8 nucleotides agree with TRBD1. Germline V gene lookup returns CDR1 KGHSH and CDR2 LQKENI. This CDR3 has 16 residues. V lost 5 bases and J lost 2; bases outside the gene matches: 8. The CDR3: CASSSLAGGPGNTIYF. CDR3 sequence (DNA): TGTGCCAGCTCATCACTGGCAGGGGGCCCTGGAAACACCATATATTTT.

The chain couples TRBV5-4 to TRBJ2-5, with 7 bases fitting TRBD2. J lost 7 bases, V lost 4 bases, and 10 bases had no gene match. The CDR3 loop spans 14 amino acids. Germline-derived CDR1 and CDR2 are SGHNT and YYREEE (reference sequence). The CDR3 sequence: CASSEGLGRGTQYF. The DNA of the CDR3 is TGTGCCAGCAGCGAAGGACTAGGGCGGGGGACCCAGTACTTC. The whole variable domain, remainder taken from reference TRBV5-4 and TRBJ2-5, is ETGVTQSPTHLIKTRGQQVTLRCSSQSGHNTVSWYQQALGQGPQFIFQYYREEENGRGNFPPRFSGLQFPNYSSELNVNALELDDSALYLCASSEGLGRGTQYFGPGTRLLVL.

Only one count was recorded for this clone. At one end the junction does not follow the germline gene, possibly because of a read error. J is TRBJ2-3 and V is TRBV28; the match to TRBD2 covers 7 bases. This CDR3 has 16 residues. Germline CDR1 and CDR2: MDHEN and SYDVKM. CDR3 DNA sequence: TGTGCCAGCGGTTTCGGGAGCGGGATAAGCACAGATACGCAGTATTTT. Translation gives CASGFGSGISTDTQYF.

The chain combines TRBV15 with TRBJ1-3; D might be TRBD1 (5 bases). The CDR3 has 17 amino acids. V was trimmed by 0 bases and J by 4 bases, leaving 16 bases between them. CDR1 and CDR2 (germline): LNHNV, YYDKDF (reference sequence). Written as DNA, the CDR3 is TGTGCCACCAGCAGAGAGTTCCCCGGAGGGGCCGGAAACACCATATATTTT. This gives the protein CATSREFPGGAGNTIYF. Full variable domain (rest looked up from reference TRBV15 and TRBJ1-3): DAMVIQNPRYQVTQFGKPVTLSCSQTLNHNVMYWYQQKSSQAPKLLFHYYDKDFNNEADTPDNFQSRRPNTSFCFLDIRSPGLGDTAMYLCATSREFPGGAGNTIYFGEGSWLTVV.

The chain couples TRBV5-1 to TRBJ2-2, with D possibly matching TRBD2 (5 bases). Germline-derived CDR1 and CDR2 are SGHRS and YFSETQ. CDR3 size: 16 residues. Trimming removed 0 bases at V and 5 bases at J, with 14 bases between. The CDR3, as DNA: TGCGCCAGCAGCTTGGAAGCTAGCTTGGGGACCGGGGAGCTGTTTTTT. Amino acid sequence: CASSLEASLGTGELFF. The entire variable domain, with the rest obtained from reference TRBV5-1 and TRBJ2-2, is as follows: KAGVTQTPRYLIKTRGQQVTLSCSPISGHRSVSWYQQTPGQGLQFLFEYFSETQRNKGNFPGRFSGRQFSNSRSEMNVSTLELGDSALYLCASSLEASLGTGELFFGEGSRLTVL.

Only one count was recorded for this clone. The J gene is TRBJ2-2, the V gene TRBV9; 12 bases align to TRBD1. CDR1 SGDLS and CDR2 YYNGEE come from the germline V gene. The CDR3 consists of 18 residues. Trimming took 0 bases from V and 1 from J; bases not matched to a gene: 4. The CDR3 sequence: CASSVGDRGRRNTGELFF. The CDR3 DNA sequence: TGTGCCAGCAGCGTAGGGGACAGGGGGCGCCGGAACACCGGGGAGCTGTTTTTT.

The V gene is TRBV28, the J gene TRBJ1-2; 10 bases line up with TRBD1. V trimming: 7 bases; J trimming: 6 bases; junction bases outside the gene matches: 8. CDR1 is MDHEN and CDR2 is SYDVKM in the germline V gene. There are 14 residues in the CDR3. The CDR3 DNA reads TGTGCCAGCATACCGACAGGGGGCGCAGATGGCTACACCTTC. Protein sequence: CASIPTGGADGYTF.